A selection of T cell receptor beta chains follows, all from one sample in a study of T cell responses to AZD1222 COVID-19 vaccine. The assay was immunoSEQ multiplex PCR, and TCRdb's table has in-frame clones only and misses some. The sample records about 96,000 clones, around 89% being singletons. The input for sequencing was peripheral blood, taken on day 0 of AZD1222 vaccination. These TCRs come from an adult in good health. The CDR3 runs from the conserved cysteine through the conserved F or W. A D gene is named only where the DNA matches it firmly.

D gene,V gene,J gene,CDR3 length,CDR3 protein
TRBD1,TRBV2,TRBJ1-6,16,CASRDPQGGHNSPLHF
NA,TRBV29-1,TRBJ1-5,13,CSVVVDSNQPQHF
NA,TRBV2,TRBJ1-6,13,CASSDSPRSPLHF
NA,TRBV12-5,TRBJ2-7,12,CASGLSYHEQYF
NA,TRBV18,TRBJ2-6,15,CASSPRGDGANVLTF
NA,TRBV20-1,TRBJ1-2,11,CSALRAGGYTF
NA,TRBV30,TRBJ2-7,11,CAWGGALEQYF
NA,TRBV5-5,TRBJ1-5,13,CASSLDGGGAQHF
NA,TRBV11-2,TRBJ1-2,16,CASSLDPDRTNYGYTF
NA,TRBV5-4,TRBJ1-2,16,CASSPTRGGLGYGYTF
NA,TRBV30,TRBJ1-1,12,CAWGPMNTEAFF
NA,TRBV19,TRBJ1-4,16,CASSIFGTTMDEKLFF
NA,TRBV7-9,TRBJ1-5,12,CASSYDSQPQHF
NA,TRBV18,TRBJ1-5,13,CASSPNSNQPQHF
NA,TRBV30,TRBJ1-1,16,CAWSVLGQQFNTEAFF
TRBD2,TRBV28,TRBJ2-1,15,CASRSSGGLGNEQFF
TRBD1,TRBV5-1,TRBJ1-3,17,CASSLSGQGRGGNTIYF
NA,TRBV7-2,TRBJ1-3,16,CASSLYATSSGNTIYF
NA,TRBV18,TRBJ2-7,15,CASSPFRGGEGEQYF
NA,TRBV3-1/TRBV3-2,TRBJ1-4,17,CASSLVINGGANEKLFF
NA,TRBV2,TRBJ2-7,13,CAMPLTETYEQYF
TRBD1,TRBV3-1/TRBV3-2,TRBJ1-6,16,CASSLAGTGWNSPLHF
NA,TRBV7-6,TRBJ1-2,13,CASSPQGRHGYTF
NA,TRBV27,TRBJ1-6,15,CASTVRDGGNSPLHF
NA,TRBV5-4,TRBJ1-5,15,CASSPGRGRQQPQHF
NA,TRBV5-8,TRBJ2-2,17,CASSLDYGTPGTGELFF
NA,TRBV9,TRBJ2-3,15,CASSVNRQPTNTQYF
NA,TRBV3-1/TRBV3-2,TRBJ1-2,14,CASSYNPGSYGYTF
NA,TRBV4-2,TRBJ2-5,14,CASSQPAGTGAQYF
NA,TRBV3-1/TRBV3-2,TRBJ2-2,16,CASSQGYGGPTGELFF
NA,TRBV2,TRBJ2-7,12,CASKSPWSEQYF
TRBD1,TRBV5-4,TRBJ2-7,16,CASSLGGGQGFYEQYF
NA,TRBV5-6,TRBJ1-2,14,CASSSGWGFYGYTF
NA,TRBV3-1/TRBV3-2,TRBJ1-1,15,CASSQEGNSNTEAFF
TRBD1,TRBV30,TRBJ1-1,13,CAWSVQGGSEAFF
NA,TRBV5-4,TRBJ1-1,13,CASSFGPNTEAFF
NA,TRBV7-6,TRBJ1-4,15,CASSLNRRVEEKLFF
TRBD1,TRBV2,TRBJ1-1,14,CASSSLRQGAEAFF
NA,TRBV4-2,TRBJ1-5,14,CASSQDVNSSPQHF
NA,TRBV4-2,TRBJ1-4,16,CASSPWGKDFNEKLFF
NA,TRBV7-3,TRBJ2-7,14,CASSLSAVSGEQYF
NA,TRBV10-3,TRBJ2-7,13,CAHSLGRVDEQYF
NA,TRBV5-5,TRBJ1-4,15,CASSFGGPGNEKLFF
TRBD2,TRBV11-2,TRBJ2-3,14,CASSLLAGGDTQYF
TRBD2,TRBV3-1/TRBV3-2,TRBJ2-7,14,CASSQTSGSYEQYF